This T cell receptor (beta chain) is drawn from a study of T cell responses to AZD1222 COVID-19 vaccine. The CDR3 consists of 15 residues. V gave up 0 bases and J gave up 5 bases, with 14 bases separating them. Germline V gene data show CDR1 as GTSNPN and CDR2 as SVGIG (reference sequence). The data were produced by immunoSEQ multiplex PCR, yet TCRdb's version contains in-frame clones alone and is incomplete. Of approximately 110,000 clones detected, approximately 85% appear once; the ten largest clones hold about 4.4%. The clonotype was recovered from an adult who received the AZD1222 COVID-19 vaccine. This specimen was peripheral blood, taken 28 days after the second AZD1222 dose. V and J are TRBV30 and TRBJ1-5; D gene ambiguous. CDR3 nucleotides: TGTGCCTGGAGTGTGTCATCTGGAGATTATCAGCCCCAGCATTTT. It encodes CAWSVSSGDYQPQHF.